This T cell receptor beta chain was sequenced during a study of post-analysis software for immune sequencing data. Included in the TCR beta cDNA libraries were unique molecular identifiers. TCRdb recomputed calls from the PCR reads with MiXCR, one row per CDR3 protein. Counted here are some 800,000 distinct CDR3 sequences, 46% occurring once; the ten biggest clones make up roughly 4.4%. In regard to this clonotype: A much larger clone lies a single base off, so this may be a read error.

The specimen sequenced was blood. The receptor was derived from a girl aged 5-17 years with multiple sclerosis.

CDR3 sequence: CASSLDEQGTNIQYF. In nucleotides, the CDR3 is TGTGCCAGCAGCTTAGATGAGCAAGGGACAAACATTCAGTACTTC. V gene TRBV11-3 combines with J gene TRBJ2-7; D is tentatively TRBD1 or TRBD2 (5 bases each). The J call may be incorrect, as the DNA end agrees better with TRBJ2-4. Germline V lookup: CDR1 SGHNT, CDR2 YENEEA. The CDR3 spans 15 residues.